The 30 T cell receptor beta chains in this list originate from one sample, sequenced in a study of B cell selection in AIRE deficiency. Regulatory T cells were sorted as CD4+CD25hiCD127low/negative. Here immunoSEQ multiplex PCR was the method, and the copy in TCRdb shows in-frame clones only, minus some. The sample lists 23,000 or so clones, about nine tenths occurring once. Sequencing was carried out using CD4+CD25+ Tregs sorted from PBMCs. The receptors were sampled from a human donor in good health.

The rearrangement links TRBV5-1 to TRBJ1-3; D is uncertain. From germline, CDR1 is SGHRS and CDR2 YFSETQ. This CDR3 contains 14 residues. Trimming took 0 bases from V and 0 from J, leaving 4 bases between them. CDR3 sequence: CASSLGGSGNTIYF. The CDR3, as DNA: TGCGCCAGCAGCTTGGGGGGCTCTGGAAACACCATATATTTT.

This chain joins TRBV18 and TRBJ1-6; the match to TRBD1 covers 9 bases. This CDR3 spans 16 amino acids. CDR1 and CDR2 (germline): KGHSH, LQKENI. Unmatched junction bases numbered 9, after V lost 3 bases and J lost 9 bases. The CDR3 is CASSPQRTGEISPLHF. CDR3 nucleotides: TGTGCCAGCTCACCCCAGAGGACAGGGGAGATTTCACCCCTCCACTTT.

The chain joins TRBV15 to TRBJ2-5; no definite D call. Germline lookup yields CDR1 LNHNV and CDR2 YYDKDF (reference sequence). V was shortened by 0 bases and J by 2 bases, with 4 bases between the two germline ends. The CDR3 extends over 13 amino acids. In nucleotides, the CDR3 is TGTGCCACCAGCAGAGAGTCTCAAGAGACCCAGTACTTC. Protein sequence: CATSRESQETQYF.

The chain combines TRBV9 with TRBJ2-7; D is possibly TRBD2 (5 bases). The V gene lost 0 bases and the J gene lost 7 bases, with 11 bases spanning the gap. This CDR3 contains 13 residues. Germline V gives CDR1 SGDLS, CDR2 YYNGEE. CDR3 nucleotide sequence: TGTGCCAGCAGCGTAGGAGGCGGGCCGGAGCAGTACTTC. Translating it yields CASSVGGGPEQYF.

The chain couples TRBV6-6 to TRBJ2-3, with 7 bases lining up with TRBD1. CDR3 size: 15 residues. From germline, CDR1 is MNHNY and CDR2 SVGAGI (reference sequence). V gave up 5 bases and J gave up 3 bases; unmatched junction bases: 8. The CDR3 is CASSQRGQRTDTQYF. CDR3 nucleotides: TGTGCCAGCAGTCAACGGGGACAGAGGACAGATACGCAGTATTTT.

The chain carries TRBV2 and TRBJ1-2, with D maybe TRBD1 (6 bases). Germline loops: CDR1 SNHLY, CDR2 FYNNEI. With 0 bases removed from V and 4 bases from J, the gap between germline ends came to 9 bases. CDR3 size: 14 residues. Here the CDR3 reads CASSEAGGAYGYTF. In nucleotides, the CDR3 is TGTGCCAGCAGTGAAGCGGGGGGCGCCTATGGCTACACCTTC.

In the case of this clone: The same CDR3 also results from other DNA sequences found in this sample. V usage is TRBV13 and J usage is TRBJ1-4; D is unclear. Germline V gene sequence: CDR1 PRHDT, CDR2 FYEKMQ (reference sequence). The CDR3 loop spans 14 amino acids. Trimming took off 5 bases at V and 0 bases at J, with 7 bases between the two ends. The CDR3 region is CASSARTTNEKLFF. CDR3 in DNA: TGTGCCAGCAGCGCGAGGACAACTAATGAAAAACTGTTTTTT.

The genes are TRBV28 and TRBJ1-4; D is perhaps TRBD1 (5 bases). The CDR3 is 22 residues long. The germline V gene has CDR1 MDHEN and CDR2 SYDVKM. Trimming shortened V by 0 bases and J by 3 bases, and 29 bases separated the two germline ends. Written as DNA, the CDR3 is TGTGCCAGCAGTTTATGGGCAGGACGAATAGACGGTAGCAGGACATCTAATGAAAAACTGTTTTTT. It encodes CASSLWAGRIDGSRTSNEKLFF.

The chain combines TRBV13 with TRBJ1-2; tentatively, D is TRBD1 (5 bases). V lost 1 base to trimming and J lost 0 bases, with 12 bases between them. This CDR3 has 16 residues. CDR1 is PRHDT and CDR2 is FYEKMQ in the germline V gene (reference sequence). CDR3 coding DNA: TGTGCCAGCAGCTTAGTAAGGACATTAGCTAACTATGGCTACACCTTC. It yields the protein CASSLVRTLANYGYTF.

The rearrangement uses TRBV5-4 and TRBJ2-2; 7 positions match TRBD2. This CDR3 has 18 residues. Trimming cost V 4 bases and J 2 bases; bases outside gene matches: 14. Looked up from germline, CDR1 is SGHNT and CDR2 is YYREEE (reference sequence). CDR3 in DNA: TGTGCCAGCAGCAAACGACTAGCAACCATGATAAACACCGGGGAGCTGTTTTTT. It encodes CASSKRLATMINTGELFF.

The V gene is TRBV23-1, the J gene TRBJ1-1; D is unresolved. TRBV23-1 is flagged as an ORF with uncertain function. V dropped 3 bases and J dropped 1 base, with 12 bases sitting between them. The CDR3 length is 15 residues. CDR3 residues: CASSQVITGNTEAFF. The CDR3 DNA follows: TGCGCCAGCAGTCAGGTCATTACCGGGAACACTGAAGCTTTCTTT.

This sequence joins TRBV6-1 and TRBJ1-1, with 7 positions matching TRBD1. The germline CDR1 and CDR2 sequences are MNHNS and SASEGT. After removal of 10 bases from V and 3 bases from J, the junction contained 11 bases not matched to a gene. The CDR3 contains 14 residues. CDR3 sequence reads: CAMTEGRGDTEAFF. CDR3 nucleotides: TGTGCCATGACAGAGGGCAGGGGGGACACTGAAGCTTTCTTT.

The chain has TRBV14 and TRBJ1-2, with D perhaps TRBD1 (5 bases). The CDR3 has 13 amino acids. Germline CDR1 SGHDN, CDR2 FVKESK. Trimming stripped 1 base from V and 8 bases from J, with 11 bases between. The CDR3: CASSQVGGYGYTF. The CDR3 DNA reads as TGTGCCAGCAGCCAAGTTGGGGGGTACGGCTACACCTTC.

The chain couples TRBV11-2 to TRBJ1-6; 8 bases are a match to TRBD1. Per the germline V gene, CDR1 is SGHAT and CDR2 is FQNNGV. Trimming removed 3 bases from V and 9 bases from J; junction bases left unmatched: 7. This CDR3 comprises 15 residues. This chain's CDR3 is CASSFGTGHSSPLHF. Here the CDR3 DNA reads TGTGCCAGCAGCTTCGGGACAGGACATAGTTCACCCCTCCACTTT.

This chain links TRBV18 with TRBJ2-7, with D perhaps TRBD2 (5 bases). V gave up 5 bases and J gave up 2 bases, with 10 bases separating them. The germline V gene has CDR1 KGHSH and CDR2 LQKENI. The CDR3 covers 13 residues. CDR3 region: CASSTGGAYEQYF. The CDR3 DNA reads as TGTGCCAGCTCAACCGGAGGAGCCTACGAGCAGTACTTC.

The chain is built from TRBV10-3 and TRBJ2-1; 7 bases fit TRBD2. Germline V gives CDR1 ENHRY, CDR2 SYGVKD. The V segment lost 6 bases and the J segment 5 bases; nucleotides outside the gene matches: 10. The CDR3 contains 15 residues. The CDR3 DNA reads TGTGCCATCAGACCGGGACTAAGAGTCCACAATGAGCAGTTCTTC. Residues: CAIRPGLRVHNEQFF.

The chain employs TRBV21-1 and TRBJ1-5; TRBD1 reflects the table's D call only, with no check against the DNA. TRBV21-1 is a pseudogene locus. This CDR3 is built from 16 residues. CDR3 nucleotide sequence: TGTGCCAGCAGCACTTTTAGAAAAGGGGACAATCAGCCCCAGCATTTT. Its protein is CASSTFRKGDNQPQHF.

A single count supports this clone. The gene calls are TRBV7-9 and TRBJ1-1; perhaps TRBD1 as D (6 bases). Germline CDR1 is SEHNR and CDR2 is FQNEAQ (reference sequence). CDR3 size: 16 residues. Deletions cut 5 bases from V and 0 bases from J, with 16 bases between. The CDR3 bases are TGTGCCAGCAGCCCACGGGACACTCTCTTGAACACTGAAGCTTTCTTT. It yields the protein CASSPRDTLLNTEAFF. Combining the CDR3 with reference TRBV7-9 and TRBJ1-1 gives the whole variable domain DTGVSQNPRHKITKRGQNVTFRCDPISEHNRLYWYRQTLGQGPEFLTYFQNEAQLEKSRLLSDRFSAERPKGSFSTLEIQRTEQGDSAMYLCASSPRDTLLNTEAFFGQGTRLTVV.

V usage is TRBV6-5 and J usage is TRBJ1-2; D not resolved. The CDR3 has 13 residues. The ends were cut back, 2 bases at V and 7 bases at J, with 11 bases in the middle. CDR1 and CDR2 from the germline V gene are MNHEY and SVGAGI. The CDR3 loop reads CASSYGPQRGYTF. CDR3 DNA: TGTGCCAGCAGTTACGGCCCACAGCGTGGCTACACCTTC.

V is TRBV7-2 and J is TRBJ1-2; no firm D call. The germline V gene has CDR1 SGHTA and CDR2 FQGNSA. V shed 5 bases and J shed 6 bases, with 13 bases lying between them. The CDR3 consists of 13 residues. The CDR3 is CASSPYDGHGYTF. The CDR3 DNA sequence: TGTGCCAGCAGCCCTTATGACGGACATGGCTACACCTTC.

The rearrangement uses TRBV19 and TRBJ1-5; tentative D call: TRBD1 (6 bases). Germline CDR1 and CDR2: LNHDA and SQIVND (reference sequence). CDR3 length: 17 residues. Trimming left V 2 bases short and J 0 bases short, with 14 bases between. For the CDR3, the DNA is TGTGCCAGTAGTATAAAGGGACATACATTTAGCAATCAGCCCCAGCATTTT. Translating gives CASSIKGHTFSNQPQHF.

The V and J genes are TRBV11-3 and TRBJ1-1; D is undetermined. Trimming removed 1 base at V and 4 bases at J, with 7 bases between. This CDR3 has 13 residues. CDR1 is SGHNT, CDR2 YENEEA, per germline. This CDR3 reads CASSLGRFTEAFF. Here the CDR3 DNA reads TGTGCCAGCAGCTTAGGCCGGTTCACTGAAGCTTTCTTT.

The gene calls are TRBV6-1 and TRBJ2-7, with D perhaps given as TRBD1 or TRBD2 (5 bases each). The V and J ends lost 2 bases and 6 bases respectively, with 20 bases between them. This CDR3 is built from 16 residues. CDR1 and CDR2 from the germline V gene are MNHNS and SASEGT. The CDR3 DNA is TGTGCCAGCAGTGAATCTCCGGGACGGGGAAATGGCGAGCAGTACTTC. Translation gives CASSESPGRGNGEQYF.

The rearrangement uses TRBV7-3 and TRBJ2-6; 8 positions match TRBD2. CDR1 and CDR2 (germline): SGHTA, FQGTGA. The CDR3 sequence is 15 residues long. V was clipped by 7 bases and J by 2 bases; unmatched bases: 4. The CDR3 nucleotides are TGTGCCAGCACCCGGGGGGGGCCTGGGGCCAACGTCCTGACTTTC. It specifies CASTRGGPGANVLTF.

The chain carries TRBV6-5 and TRBJ1-6; tentatively, D is TRBD1 (5 bases). Trimming shortened V by 2 bases and J by 14 bases, and 16 bases separated the two germline ends. Germline CDR1 reads MNHEY; CDR2 reads SVGAGI. The CDR3 loop spans 14 amino acids. The DNA for the CDR3 is TGTGCCAGCAGTTACCGGGACCGTCTAAGGGCCCTCCACTTT. This codes for CASSYRDRLRALHF.

This clone was observed a handful of times. This sequence joins TRBV18 and TRBJ1-4; D is possibly TRBD1 (5 bases). Deletions cut 4 bases from V and 3 bases from J, with 9 bases between. Per germline, CDR1 KGHSH and CDR2 LQKENI. This CDR3 contains 14 residues. The CDR3 loop reads CASSQGFPNEKLFF. The DNA for the CDR3 is TGTGCCAGCTCACAGGGGTTTCCTAATGAAAAACTGTTTTTT.

The chain employs TRBV6-6 and TRBJ2-7; 8 bases fit TRBD1. Germline values: CDR1 MNHNY, CDR2 SVGAGI (reference sequence). CDR3 size: 13 residues. Germline trimming cut 6 bases from V and 4 bases from J; bases unmatched to any gene: 5. The CDR3 is CASSPRTGYEQYF. DNA for the CDR3: TGTGCCAGCAGCCCGAGGACAGGGTACGAGCAGTACTTC.

This sequence joins TRBV6-4 and TRBJ1-2, with D hard to call. The germline V and J ends were trimmed by 8 bases and 4 bases, with 20 bases remaining between them. CDR1 is MRHNA, CDR2 SNTAGT, per germline. The CDR3 loop spans 15 amino acids. CDR3 sequence (DNA): TGTGCCAGCCGGTACGACGGTTTTGGGGTCTATGGCTACACCTTC. It encodes CASRYDGFGVYGYTF.

The CDR3 DNA is TGTGCCAGCTCACCACCTCAGCGAACCGCCTACAATGAGCAGTTCTTC. Translating gives CASSPPQRTAYNEQFF. The rearrangement uses TRBV18 and TRBJ2-1; no clear D gene. The germline V and J ends were trimmed by 0 bases and 2 bases, with 11 bases remaining between them. Germline CDR1 reads KGHSH; CDR2 reads LQKENI. This CDR3 has 16 residues.

This sequence joins TRBV13 and TRBJ1-2; D is perhaps TRBD1 (6 bases). V was trimmed by 0 bases and J by 3 bases, leaving 11 bases between them. Germline assignment: CDR1 PRHDT and CDR2 FYEKMQ (reference sequence). CDR3 length: 15 amino acids. CDR3 protein: CASSLGPRGDYGYTF. CDR3 coding DNA: TGTGCCAGCAGCTTAGGGCCCAGGGGAGACTATGGCTACACCTTC.